The 15 T cell receptor beta chains in this list originate from one sample, sequenced in a study of shared clonotypes between healthy human individuals. The data were produced by immunoSEQ multiplex PCR, yet TCRdb's version contains in-frame clones alone and is incomplete. The sample includes over a million clones, about four fifths of them seen just once. The specimen sequenced was memory CD4+ T cells from PBMCs. The sample's subset: CD45RA-negative fraction. These receptor sequences come from a young man in good health. Some clones in this sample may be carry-over from other donors' samples.

The chain uses TRBV5-1 and TRBJ2-6; D is perhaps TRBD2 (5 bases). V was cut by 2 bases and J by 2 bases, with 11 bases left in between. The CDR3 has 16 amino acids. Per germline, CDR1 SGHRS and CDR2 YFSETQ. The CDR3 coding sequence is TGCGCCAGCAGCTTCCCCCGGGGTGCTGGGGCCAACGTCCTGACTTTC. Its protein product is CASSFPRGAGANVLTF.

The chain employs TRBV6-5 and TRBJ2-7; TRBD1 agrees at 7 bases. Germline CDR1 and CDR2: MNHEY and SVGAGI. This CDR3 has 14 residues. The trim removed 10 bases at V and 2 bases at J, leaving 11 bases unmatched. CDR3 protein: CATARTRGTYEQYF. CDR3 in DNA: TGTGCCACAGCTAGAACCAGGGGGACCTACGAGCAGTACTTC.

J is TRBJ2-1 and V is TRBV5-1, with 8 nucleotides matching TRBD2. The CDR3 loop spans 16 amino acids. With 5 bases clipped from V and 0 bases from J, the junction kept 7 bases outside the gene matches. Germline V lookup: CDR1 SGHRS, CDR2 YFSETQ. This chain's CDR3 is CASRPTSASSYNEQFF. Written as DNA, the CDR3 is TGCGCCAGCAGACCGACTAGCGCGAGCTCCTACAATGAGCAGTTCTTC.

The chain employs TRBV7-2 and TRBJ2-7, with 10 bases matching TRBD2. CDR3 size: 15 residues. The J segment lost 6 bases and the V segment lost 1 base, leaving 6 bases of the junction unmatched. Germline CDR1 is SGHTA and CDR2 is FQGNSA. CDR3: CASSLDTSGIGEQYF. The CDR3 bases are TGTGCCAGCAGCTTAGATACTAGCGGGATAGGCGAGCAGTACTTC. Complete variable domain (other parts from reference TRBV7-2 and TRBJ2-7): GAGVSQSPSNKVTEKGKDVELRCDPISGHTALYWYRQSLGQGLEFLIYFQGNSAPDKSGLPSDRFSAERTGGSVSTLTIQRTQQEDSAVYLCASSLDTSGIGEQYFGPGTRLTVT.

The chain combines TRBV28 with TRBJ2-1; TRBD2 agrees at 8 bases. This CDR3 contains 15 residues. Germline CDR1 MDHEN, CDR2 SYDVKM. V was clipped by 4 bases and J by 9 bases; unmatched bases: 11. The DNA for the CDR3 is TGTGCCAGCAGTTCCCTAGACGGACTAGCCGGTGAGCAGTTCTTC. The encoded protein is CASSSLDGLAGEQFF. The whole variable domain, remainder taken from reference TRBV28 and TRBJ2-1, is DVKVTQSSRYLVKRTGEKVFLECVQDMDHENMFWYRQDPGLGLRLIYFSYDVKMKEKGDIPEGYSVSREKKERFSLILESASTNQTSMYLCASSSLDGLAGEQFFGPGTRLTVL.

The chain joins TRBV28 to TRBJ2-2, with 9 bases identical to TRBD1. This CDR3 spans 17 amino acids. With 4 bases clipped from V and 3 bases from J, the junction kept 9 bases outside the gene matches. The germline V gene encodes CDR1 MDHEN and CDR2 SYDVKM. The CDR3 here is CASSSPGTGSDTGELFF. The CDR3 nucleotides read TGTGCCAGCAGTTCGCCCGGGACAGGGTCGGACACCGGGGAGCTGTTTTTT.

The chain links TRBV5-4 to TRBJ2-7, with TRBD1 matching over 8 bases. The CDR3 loop spans 16 amino acids. V lost 4 bases, J lost 0 bases, and 9 bases stayed unmatched. CDR1 and CDR2 from the germline V gene are SGHNT and YYREEE (reference sequence). CDR3 bases: TGTGCCAGCAGCGCCCCTCGACAGGGGAGCTCCTACGAGCAGTACTTC. Amino acids: CASSAPRQGSSYEQYF.

The chain combines TRBV14 with TRBJ2-1; no clear D. Germline V lookup: CDR1 SGHDN, CDR2 FVKESK. CDR3 length equals 15 residues. Trimming shortened V by 5 bases and J by 4 bases, and 15 bases separated the two germline ends. Here the CDR3 DNA reads TGTGCCAGCAGCTTTTGGTCCGGCAGATACAATGAGCAGTTCTTC. This encodes CASSFWSGRYNEQFF.

The chain has TRBV5-1 and TRBJ2-7, with D possibly being TRBD1 (6 bases). Trimming left V 1 base short and J 2 bases short, with 10 bases between. The CDR3 is 14 amino acids. Per the germline V gene, CDR1 is SGHRS and CDR2 is YFSETQ. CDR3 sequence: CASSLQQGTYEQYF. In DNA, the CDR3 is TGCGCCAGCAGCTTGCAACAGGGAACCTACGAGCAGTACTTC.

The gene calls are TRBV4-3 and TRBJ1-1; no clear D gene. This CDR3 has 15 amino acids. Per the germline V gene, CDR1 is LGHNA and CDR2 is YSLEER. V shed 1 base and J shed 5 bases, with 14 bases lying between them. CDR3 in amino acids: CASSQGVGFGTEAFF. The CDR3 coding sequence is TGCGCCAGCAGCCAAGGCGTGGGGTTTGGGACTGAAGCTTTCTTT.

This clone showed up just a few times. Additional DNA sequences in this sample encode the identical CDR3. The chain is built from TRBV15 and TRBJ2-7; a weak D match, TRBD1 (5 bases). The CDR3 is 15 amino acids. The germline CDR1 and CDR2 sequences are LNHNV and YYDKDF (reference sequence). V shed 0 bases and J shed 8 bases, with 17 bases lying between them. The CDR3 region has the DNA TGTGCCACCAGCAGAGATCAGGGTATTATATACAAGCAGTACTTC. Translation: CATSRDQGIIYKQYF. The entire variable domain, with the rest obtained from reference TRBV15 and TRBJ2-7, is as follows: DAMVIQNPRYQVTQFGKPVTLSCSQTLNHNVMYWYQQKSSQAPKLLFHYYDKDFNNEADTPDNFQSRRPNTSFCFLDIRSPGLGDTAMYLCATSRDQGIIYKQYFGPGTRLTVT.

The chain has TRBV5-5 and TRBJ1-4; D gene ambiguous. This CDR3 has 14 amino acids. V shed 4 bases and J shed 0 bases, with 7 bases lying between them. Germline loops: CDR1 SGHKS, CDR2 YYEKEE (reference sequence). The CDR3 bases are TGTGCCAGCAGCCGGCCCGCAACTAATGAAAAACTGTTTTTT. This codes for CASSRPATNEKLFF. The entire variable domain, with the rest obtained from reference TRBV5-5 and TRBJ1-4, is as follows: DAGVTQSPTHLIKTRGQQVTLRCSPISGHKSVSWYQQVLGQGPQFIFQYYEKEERGRGNFPDRFSARQFPNYSSELNVNALLLGDSALYLCASSRPATNEKLFFGSGTQLSVL.

The chain combines TRBV5-1 with TRBJ2-5, with 9 bases matching TRBD1. The J segment lost 3 bases and the V segment lost 4 bases, leaving 4 bases of the junction unmatched. The CDR3 totals 14 residues. From germline, CDR1 is SGHRS and CDR2 YFSETQ. CDR3: CASSQGQGKETQYF. The CDR3 DNA reads TGCGCCAGCAGCCAAGGACAGGGGAAAGAGACCCAGTACTTC.

This clone came up a few times. The chain carries TRBV5-1 and TRBJ2-4; TRBD2 agrees at 10 bases. The V gene end was trimmed by 4 bases and the J gene end by 6 bases; junction bases not matched to a gene: 7. This CDR3 comprises 15 residues. Germline CDR1 reads SGHRS; CDR2 reads YFSETQ. The CDR3 sequence is CASSPGTSAGNIQYF. The CDR3 bases are TGCGCCAGCAGCCCGGGGACTAGCGCTGGAAACATTCAGTACTTC.

This clone was counted at least ten times. The J gene is TRBJ2-1, the V gene TRBV30, with D unclear. Germline CDR1 reads GTSNPN; CDR2 reads SVGIG (reference sequence). Trimming stripped 2 bases from V and 6 bases from J, with 11 bases between. This CDR3 comprises 13 residues. For the CDR3, the DNA is TGTGCCTGGAGTCGGGCCAACGGCAATGAGCAGTTCTTC. Translation gives CAWSRANGNEQFF.